This T cell receptor (beta chain) was found in a study of shared clonotypes between healthy human individuals. Study-wide results and limits: The expectation was that sequencing depth would affect clonotype sharing among donors. What naive subsets generally showed was a larger estimated richness than memory subsets showed.

As defined, naive CD8 cells were CD45RO-negative and positively selected for CCR7, with terminally differentiated effector memory CD45RA+ cells excluded. The CDR3 consists of 15 residues. V was clipped by 4 bases and J by 1 base, with 13 bases between them. Germline CDR1 and CDR2: MNHEY and SVGAGI. With regard to this clone: Antigen unknown.

For each subset, genomic DNA was distributed in equal portions over several immunoSEQ plates. The repertoire was sequenced with immunoSEQ multiplex PCR; TCRdb's copy has only in-frame clones and lacks some. The repertoire holds around 1.9 million clones, about 94% seen once, with more than 1.5% in the top ten. The TCR originated in a man aged 18 to 30 in good health. Some clones in this sample may be carry-over from other donors' samples. The V and J genes are TRBV6-5 and TRBJ1-2; D is undetermined. The sequenced material came from naive CD8+ T cells from PBMCs. CDR3 region: CASSLTANINYGYTF. The CDR3 nucleotides read TGTGCCAGCAGTTTAACCGCGAACATTAACTATGGCTACACCTTC.